This entry describes one T cell receptor beta chain. The antigen is unknown. Germline is not matched at one junction end, which may reflect a read error. The CDR3 spans 17 residues. Germline V gives CDR1 SEHNR, CDR2 FQNEAQ (reference sequence). The sample belongs to a study of T cell repertoires in cytomegalovirus infection. Whole-study context: Public TCR beta signature analysis indicated the presence of both CMV infection and matching HLA type. Study findings and constraints: In two of eight donors, the top clonotype was HLA-C-restricted CMV-specific.

TCRdb recomputed calls from the reads with MiXCR, one row per CDR3 protein. The sample holds hundreds of thousands of distinct CDR3 sequences; roughly a sixth are singletons and the top ten take approximately 12%. This TCR came from a human donor in good health (CMV status not recorded). Some clones in this sample may be carry-over from other donors' samples. V and J are TRBV7-9 and TRBJ2-5; 14 bases align to TRBD2. Sequencing was performed on PBMCs. As DNA, the CDR3 is TGTGCCAACAGCCCGGGACTAGCGGGGGCCGATCAAGAGACCCAGTACTTC. Its protein is CANSPGLAGADQETQYF.